Reported below is one TCR beta chain. Its antigen is not known. The data were obtained in a study of PD-1 blockade in classical Hodgkin lymphoma. Whole-study context: Nivolumab dosed at 3 mg/kg went to patients intravenously every 2 weeks. Study-level points and caveats: Baseline diversity in complete responders resembled that of newly diagnosed patients. Differences between repertoires have undefined causes, possibly disease activity or prior therapy.

Germline CDR1 and CDR2: SGDLS and YYNGEE. V lost 4 bases, J lost 0 bases, and 17 bases lay in between. The CDR3 is 18 amino acids. Time point meaning: cycle 4 day 1 (C4D1), after five to seven weeks of nivolumab. Exposure to brentuximab vedotin varied, and each patient had relapsed following autologous stem cell transplantation. Complete response, partial response or progressive disease constituted the best responses recorded. Produced via immunoSEQ multiplex PCR; TCRdb's table is partial and in-frame only. Of about 30,000 clones listed, over 75% are singletons. Sequencing was performed on peripheral blood mononuclear cells (PBMCs), taken before the fourth cycle of nivolumab. The genes are TRBV9 and TRBJ2-6; possibly TRBD1 or TRBD2 for D (5 bases each). The receptor was isolated from a human donor with classical Hodgkin lymphoma. CDR3 region: CASSPRGVLSSGANVLTF. CDR3 nucleotides: TGTGCCAGCAGCCCCAGAGGGGTCCTTAGCTCTGGGGCCAACGTCCTGACTTTC. Looking up the rest from reference TRBV9 and TRBJ2-6 gives the full variable domain: DSGVTQTPKHLITATGQRVTLRCSPRSGDLSVYWYQQSLDQGLQFLIQYYNGEERAKGNILERFSAQQFPDLHSELNLSSLELGDSALYFCASSPRGVLSSGANVLTFGAGSRLTVL.